A single sample gave rise to the 12 T cell receptor beta chains below, sequenced in a study of cytomegalovirus exposure and HLA in healthy donors. PCR was performed using 60 Vbeta and 13 Jbeta primers. Clones were read by immunoSEQ multiplex PCR, and TCRdb kept only the in-frame ones, dropping some. The sample holds about 170,000 clones, roughly 84% seen once. The sequenced sample was PBMCs. The receptors stem from a male donor in good health and CMV-seronegative.

The chain couples TRBV5-4 to TRBJ1-2; D remains unclear. V was shortened by 0 bases and J by 4 bases, with 10 bases between the two germline ends. The CDR3 has 14 amino acids. From germline, CDR1 is SGHNT and CDR2 YYREEE (reference sequence). The CDR3 sequence is CASSLAQNPYGYTF. The CDR3 DNA reads TGTGCCAGCAGCTTGGCCCAGAATCCCTATGGCTACACCTTC.

The chain combines TRBV14 with TRBJ2-1, with 9 bases matching TRBD1. Trimming at V came to 6 bases and at J to 4 bases, leaving 10 bases not matched to a gene. Germline lookup yields CDR1 SGHDN and CDR2 FVKESK. The CDR3 consists of 16 residues. Written as DNA, the CDR3 is TGTGCCAGCAGTATCAACCCGGGACAGGGTTACAATGAGCAGTTCTTC. It yields the protein CASSINPGQGYNEQFF.

The V call is TRBV6-5, the J call TRBJ1-3; D gene ambiguous. The germline gives CDR1 MNHEY, CDR2 SVGAGI. V shed 0 bases and J shed 10 bases, with 10 bases lying between them. The CDR3 extends over 13 amino acids. DNA of the CDR3: TGTGCCAGCAGTTACTCGTCGCGGAGGACCATATATTTT. Protein product: CASSYSSRRTIYF.

This chain joins TRBV9 and TRBJ2-6; D might be TRBD2 (6 bases). V was pared by 0 bases and J by 4 bases, with 11 bases between. Germline lookup yields CDR1 SGDLS and CDR2 YYNGEE. The CDR3 loop spans 16 amino acids. As DNA, the CDR3 is TGTGCCAGCAGCGTAGCCCCAGCGGGCGGGGCCAACGTCCTGACTTTC. Amino acid sequence: CASSVAPAGGANVLTF.

V gene TRBV7-2 combines with J gene TRBJ2-1; 9 nucleotides agree with TRBD2. The CDR3 has 15 residues. CDR1 and CDR2 from the germline V gene are SGHTA and FQGNSA. V was clipped by 5 bases and J by 8 bases; unmatched bases: 10. CDR3 nucleotide sequence: TGTGCCAGCAGCCTAACCGGGACTAGCCTTGATGAGCAGTTCTTC. Amino acids: CASSLTGTSLDEQFF. The whole variable domain, remainder taken from reference TRBV7-2 and TRBJ2-1, is GAGVSQSPSNKVTEKGKDVELRCDPISGHTALYWYRQSLGQGLEFLIYFQGNSAPDKSGLPSDRFSAERTGGSVSTLTIQRTQQEDSAVYLCASSLTGTSLDEQFFGPGTRLTVL.

The V call is TRBV18, the J call TRBJ2-2; unclear D gene. In germline, CDR1 is KGHSH, CDR2 LQKENI. The CDR3 covers 13 residues. V was trimmed by 2 bases and J by 5 bases, leaving 6 bases between them. The CDR3 sequence is CASSPAETGELFF. The CDR3 region has the DNA TGTGCCAGCTCACCAGCGGAAACCGGGGAGCTGTTTTTT.

CDR3 in DNA: TGTGCCAGCAGGGTTAGGAGCTACGAGCAGTACTTC. Amino acid sequence: CASRVRSYEQYF. V is TRBV2 and J is TRBJ2-7, with D unresolved. V was clipped by 6 bases and J by 3 bases, with 9 bases between them. Germline V CDR1 and CDR2: SNHLY, FYNNEI. CDR3 size: 12 residues.

This chain uses TRBV27 with TRBJ2-6, with TRBD2 matching over 8 bases. J was trimmed by 0 bases and V by 0 bases; bases with no gene match: 7. The CDR3 totals 19 residues. Germline V gives CDR1 MNHEY, CDR2 SMNVEV (reference sequence). CDR3 coding DNA: TGTGCCAGCAGTTTATCGCCGCGGGGGGCCACCTCTGGGGCCAACGTCCTGACTTTC. Protein: CASSLSPRGATSGANVLTF.

This clone was counted once. The chain joins TRBV7-3 to TRBJ2-1, with 12 bases that match TRBD2. The CDR3 loop spans 17 amino acids. V gave up 5 bases and J gave up 3 bases; unmatched junction bases: 8. CDR1 is SGHTA, CDR2 FQGTGA, per germline. The CDR3 spells CASSPLLAGGNYNEQFF. DNA for the CDR3: TGTGCCAGCAGCCCGCTGCTAGCGGGAGGGAACTACAATGAGCAGTTCTTC.

The gene calls are TRBV4-3 and TRBJ2-1, with D unclear. V lost 0 bases, J lost 4 bases, and 10 bases lay in between. The CDR3 extends over 15 amino acids. In germline, CDR1 is LGHNA, CDR2 YSLEER. CDR3 loop: CASSQDQARYNEQFF. CDR3 DNA: TGCGCCAGCAGCCAAGATCAGGCCAGGTACAATGAGCAGTTCTTC.

Turning to this clone: One junction end disagrees with the germline gene, perhaps due to a read error. The chain is built from TRBV7-9 and TRBJ2-7; D ambiguous. From germline, CDR1 is SEHNR and CDR2 FQNEAQ (reference sequence). The CDR3 runs to 12 residues. The CDR3 DNA sequence: TGTTCCAGCAGAGCAGAGGACTACGAGCAGTACTTC. This codes for CSSRAEDYEQYF.

The J gene is TRBJ2-7, the V gene TRBV5-1, with 10 bases identical to TRBD2. Germline V gene lookup returns CDR1 SGHRS and CDR2 YFSETQ. There are 14 residues in the CDR3. With V trimmed by 2 bases and J by 2 bases, 1 base remained unmatched. CDR3 nucleotide sequence: TGCGCCAGCAGCTTAGCGGGGGGGGCCTACGAGCAGTACTTC. This translates into CASSLAGGAYEQYF.